This TCR beta chain was identified during a study of OX40 agonist ivuxolimab in advanced cancers. Across the whole study: Each patient was given ivuxolimab into a vein every 2 weeks, at 0.01 to 10 mg/kg. Patients with prior anti-PD-1, anti-PD-L1 or anti-CTLA-4 therapy were eligible; 40% had some. Melanoma, hepatocellular carcinoma, head and neck or renal cell cancer occurred in dose-escalation patients.

The assay was immunoSEQ multiplex PCR, and TCRdb's table has in-frame clones only and misses some. Of about 73,000 clones detected, approximately 92% appear once; the ten largest clones hold 0.5% to 0.55%. Study-level results: Partial responders receiving 0.1-3.0 mg/kg showed among the lowest clonal expansion.

On this clone itself: The antigen remains unidentified.

With 5 bases clipped from V and 5 bases from J, the junction kept 4 bases outside the gene matches. The CDR3 totals 14 residues. Germline CDR1 is SNHLY and CDR2 is FYNNEI. The sequences come from CD4+ or CD8+ T cells sorted from blood, collected in a trial of the OX40 agonist ivuxolimab. The TCR sequence derives from an adult with an advanced solid tumor such as melanoma, head and neck, liver or kidney cancer. V is TRBV2 and J is TRBJ2-1; TRBD2 agrees at 9 bases. CDR3 amino acids: CASSTGTSNNEQFF. The CDR3 nucleotides are TGTGCCAGCAGTACCGGGACTAGCAACAATGAGCAGTTCTTC.